A selection of T cell receptor beta chains follows, all from one sample in a study of blood T cell repertoires in COVID-19. Here immunoSEQ multiplex PCR was the method, and the copy in TCRdb shows in-frame clones only, minus some. This repertoire shows roughly 200,000 clones, nearly 90% found once; its top ten account for approximately 12%. The sample taken for sequencing was peripheral blood. The receptors stem from a woman aged 18-35 years who had recovered from COVID-19. Each CDR3 is given with its conserved first and last residue. A D gene is named only where the DNA matches it firmly. Not all rows give a size; the values are once, few, many and, for expanded clones, a class.

d_call clone_size j_call v_call cdr3_nt cdr3_aa
TRBD1 . TRBJ2-7 TRBV4-3 TGCGCCAGCAGCCAAGGGGGACAGGAGTCCTACGAGCAGTACTTC CASSQGGQESYEQYF
TRBD2 . TRBJ2-3 TRBV18 TGTGCCAGCTCACCCAATGGCCGCAATTTGGCGGGAGGGCCGGGAGATACGCAGTATTTT CASSPNGRNLAGGPGDTQYF
. . TRBJ2-2 TRBV9 TGTGCCAGCAATCCCCGCGAGAGTTACACCGGGGAGCTGTTTTTT CASNPRESYTGELFF
. . TRBJ1-1 TRBV30 TGTGCCTGGAGTATCTTCAGGAACACTGAAGCTTTCTTT CAWSIFRNTEAFF
. . TRBJ1-5 TRBV7-6 TGTGCCAGCACCCTAGCTGACCGGGGCAATCAGCCCCAGCATTTT CASTLADRGNQPQHF
. . TRBJ2-1 TRBV2 TGTGCCAGCAGTCTAACCGGTACTAGGAACAATGAGCAGTTCTTC CASSLTGTRNNEQFF
TRBD1 once TRBJ2-2 TRBV5-1 TGCGCCAGCAACCGCGACAGGGGGCTTGGCACCGGGGAGCTGTTTTTT CASNRDRGLGTGELFF
. . TRBJ2-1 TRBV27 TGTGCCAGCAGTTTTGGGAGTTACAATGAGCAGTTCTTC CASSFGSYNEQFF
. . TRBJ1-5 TRBV6-2/TRBV6-3 TGTGCCAGCAGTTACCCAGGGCAAAGCAATCAGCCCCAGCATTTT CASSYPGQSNQPQHF
. . TRBJ2-2 TRBV7-2 TGTGCCAGCAGCTCCCTATTTTGGTCCACCTTCGCGAACACCGGGGAGCTGTTTTTT CASSSLFWSTFANTGELFF
TRBD2 . TRBJ2-1 TRBV30 TGTGCCTGGAGTGTCGGGACTAGCGTTCCCGGCCCGCAGTTCTTC CAWSVGTSVPGPQFF
TRBD2 few TRBJ2-7 TRBV5-6 TGTGCCAGCAGCTCGACTAGCGGGAGCTACGAGCAGTACTTC CASSSTSGSYEQYF
TRBD2 . TRBJ2-3 TRBV5-4 TGTGCCAGCAGCACCGGGAATCCGGGGGGTCACACAGATACGCAGTATTTT CASSTGNPGGHTDTQYF
. once TRBJ2-1 TRBV11-2 TGTGCCAGCAGCCAAGGCGGGACTTACGATGAGCAGTTCTTC CASSQGGTYDEQFF
. . TRBJ1-4 TRBV7-9 TGTGCCAGCAGCTTAGCATCAGGGGTCGAAAAACTGTTTTTT CASSLASGVEKLFF
TRBD2 . TRBJ2-1 TRBV6-5 TGTGCCAGCAGTTACCCTCGGGCGGGAGTCCGGAATGAGCAGTTCTTC CASSYPRAGVRNEQFF
. . TRBJ1-4 TRBV6-5 TGTGCCAGCAGCCCCAGGACAGAAAATGAAAAACTGTTTTTT CASSPRTENEKLFF
. . TRBJ2-2 TRBV7-6 TGTGCCAGCAGCTTAGAGGCCAGGTTAAACACCGGGGAGCTGTTTTTT CASSLEARLNTGELFF
TRBD2 . TRBJ2-2 TRBV19 TGTGCCAGTAGTATGATGGCCGGGACTAGCGGGAGCTTCCCCGGGGAGCTGTTTTTT CASSMMAGTSGSFPGELFF
. once TRBJ2-2 TRBV19 TGTGCCAGTAGTGTGATACGGAGGGGCGCATTGACCACCGGGGAGCTGTTTTTT CASSVIRRGALTTGELFF
. . TRBJ1-5 TRBV6-2/TRBV6-3 TGTGCCAGCAGTTACGGGGCGTATCAGCCCCAGCATTTT CASSYGAYQPQHF
. . TRBJ1-1 TRBV9 TGTGCCAGCAGCGTAACAGCTCGCGCTGAAGCTTTCTTT CASSVTARAEAFF
TRBD2 . TRBJ2-7 TRBV6-2/TRBV6-3 TGTGCCAGCAGTTTGTTAGGCGGGAGTGACGAGCAGTACTTC CASSLLGGSDEQYF
TRBD1 many TRBJ1-2 TRBV10-3 TGTGCCATCAGGGACAGGGTCAGCTACACCTTC CAIRDRVSYTF
TRBD1 . TRBJ1-1 TRBV19 TGTGCCAGTAGTATCGGACAGGGGTGGACTGAAGCTTTCTTT CASSIGQGWTEAFF
TRBD1 . TRBJ1-2 TRBV6-2/TRBV6-3 TGTGCCAGCAGTCCAGGGACAGCCAACTATGGCTACACCTTC CASSPGTANYGYTF
TRBD1 . TRBJ2-7 TRBV10-3 TGTGCCATCAGTGAAGGTCATGGGAGACAGGGGCGATCCGAGCAGTACTTC CAISEGHGRQGRSEQYF
. . TRBJ1-4 TRBV10-2 TGCGCCAGCAGTGCCGGGATTTCTAATGAAAAACTGTTTTTT CASSAGISNEKLFF
TRBD2 . TRBJ2-7 TRBV18 TGTGCCAGCTCACCATCTGGATTAGCGGGAGGCAGCTCCTACGAGCAGTACTTC CASSPSGLAGGSSYEQYF
. once TRBJ2-5 TRBV11-2 TGTGCCAGCAGCTTAGATAGGTATAGAGGAGAGACCCAGTACTTC CASSLDRYRGETQYF
. . TRBJ2-1 TRBV10-2 TGCGCCACTTCAGTGTTAAGCTCCTACAATGAGCAGTTCTTC CATSVLSSYNEQFF
TRBD2 . TRBJ2-5 TRBV9 TGTGCCAGCAGCGTAGGCAGGGCGGGACTAGCGGTTTTCCAAGAGACCCAGTACTTC CASSVGRAGLAVFQETQYF
. . TRBJ2-5 TRBV5-1 TGCGCCAGCAGCTCACAGAGTGACCAAGAGACCCAGTACTTC CASSSQSDQETQYF
. . TRBJ2-1 TRBV25-1 TGTGCCAGCAGTGTGACTACTGAGCAGTTCTTC CASSVTTEQFF
TRBD1 . TRBJ1-1 TRBV14 TGTGCCAGCAGCCAATATCGGGACAGAAACACTGAAGCTTTCTTT CASSQYRDRNTEAFF
TRBD1 few TRBJ1-1 TRBV7-7 TGTGCCAGCAGCCGGGGGACAGCCACTGAAGCTTTCTTT CASSRGTATEAFF
. . TRBJ2-1 TRBV7-6 TGTGCCAGCAGCTTCCTTGGGGCAGCCCATGAGCAGTTCTTC CASSFLGAAHEQFF
. . TRBJ1-1 TRBV19 TGTGCCAGTAGTGTCACAGGCCAGACGGGCACTGAAGCTTTCTTT CASSVTGQTGTEAFF
. . TRBJ1-3 TRBV7-2 TGTGCCAGCAGCCAAACTACGCGAGGGGGAAACACCATATATTTT CASSQTTRGGNTIYF
. . TRBJ1-2 TRBV7-9 TGTGCCAGCAGCTTAGCCAGGGGAAGTGACTATGGCTACACCTTC CASSLARGSDYGYTF
TRBD2 . TRBJ2-1 TRBV5-1 TGCGCCAGCAGGGAAGCGGGAGTTTACAATGAGCAGTTCTTC CASREAGVYNEQFF
. . TRBJ1-5 TRBV11-3 TGTGCCAGCAGCTTAGCATGGTGTTGCAGTCAGCCCCAGCATTTT CASSLAWCCSQPQHF
. . TRBJ2-2 TRBV4-1 TGCGCCAGCAGCCAAGAGGCGGGGGCAACCGGGGAGCTGTTTTTT CASSQEAGATGELFF
. . TRBJ2-7 TRBV10-2 TGCGCCAGCAGTTATGCCTACGAGCAGTACTTC CASSYAYEQYF
TRBD2 once TRBJ2-7 TRBV5-1 TGCGCCAGCAGCTTGGCTAGCGGGAGTGTTTACGAGCAGTACTTC CASSLASGSVYEQYF
TRBD1 . TRBJ1-4 TRBV6-5 TGTGCCAGCAGTTCAGGGGGTCAGGAAAAACTGTTTTTT CASSSGGQEKLFF
. once TRBJ2-7 TRBV2 TGTGCCAGCAGTGGGCCTAGCTACGAGCAGTACTTC CASSGPSYEQYF
TRBD2 . TRBJ2-1 TRBV6-4 TGTGCCAGCAGTGACGCTAGCGGGAGTGACGAGCAGTTCTTC CASSDASGSDEQFF
TRBD2 . TRBJ2-1 TRBV7-2 TGTGCCAGCAGCTTCTCAGGACTAGGTAGCAATGAGCAGTTCTTC CASSFSGLGSNEQFF
. . TRBJ1-5 TRBV2 TGTGCCAGCAGTGGTATTCCGAGTAGCAATCAGCCCCAGCATTTT CASSGIPSSNQPQHF